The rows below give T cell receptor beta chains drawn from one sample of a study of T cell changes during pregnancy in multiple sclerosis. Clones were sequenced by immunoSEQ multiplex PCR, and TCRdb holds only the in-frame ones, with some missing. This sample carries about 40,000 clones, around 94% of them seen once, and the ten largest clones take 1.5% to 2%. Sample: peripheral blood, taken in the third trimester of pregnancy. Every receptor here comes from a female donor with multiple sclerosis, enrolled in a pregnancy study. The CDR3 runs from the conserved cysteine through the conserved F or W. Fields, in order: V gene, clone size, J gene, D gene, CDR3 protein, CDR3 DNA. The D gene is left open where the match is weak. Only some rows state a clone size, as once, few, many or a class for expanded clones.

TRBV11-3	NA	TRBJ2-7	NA	CASSFARGTAFYEQYF	TGTGCCAGCAGCTTCGCCCGCGGGACGGCTTTCTACGAGCAGTACTTC
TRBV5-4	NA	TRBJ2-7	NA	CASSLDRVSYEQYF	TGTGCCAGCAGCTTGGACAGGGTATCCTACGAGCAGTACTTC
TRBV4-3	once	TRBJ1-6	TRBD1	CASSKTGANYNSPLHF	TGCGCCAGCAGCAAAACAGGGGCCAACTATAATTCACCCCTCCACTTT
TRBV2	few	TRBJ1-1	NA	CASSEGHLNTEAFF	TGTGCCAGCAGTGAGGGACACCTGAACACTGAAGCTTTCTTT
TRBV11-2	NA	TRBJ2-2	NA	CASSLVGRATGELFF	TGTGCCAGCAGCTTAGTCGGGAGAGCCACCGGGGAGCTGTTTTTT
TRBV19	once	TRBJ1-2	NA	CASSSQPTAGYTF	TGTGCCAGTAGCTCACAGCCGACCGCGGGCTACACCTTC
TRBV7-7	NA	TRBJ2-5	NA	CASSQSIAEQETQYF	TGTGCCAGCAGCCAGAGTATAGCGGAACAAGAGACCCAGTACTTC
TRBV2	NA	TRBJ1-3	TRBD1	CASSGQGGNTIYF	TGTGCCAGCAGTGGACAGGGTGGAAACACCATATATTTT
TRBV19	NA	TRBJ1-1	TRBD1	CASFARDRIGNTEAFF	TGTGCCAGCTTCGCTAGGGACAGGATCGGGAACACTGAAGCTTTCTTT
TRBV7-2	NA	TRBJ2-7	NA	CASSSGLPSLYEQYF	TGTGCCAGCAGCTCGGGACTCCCTTCCCTTTACGAGCAGTACTTC
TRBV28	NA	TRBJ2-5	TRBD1	CASSFGQGLETQYF	TGTGCCAGCAGCTTTGGACAGGGCCTAGAGACCCAGTACTTC
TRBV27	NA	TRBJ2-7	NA	CASSLTPDKREQYF	TGTGCCAGCAGTTTAACCCCAGACAAACGCGAGCAGTACTTC
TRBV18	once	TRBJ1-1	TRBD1	CASSPETRTGIPPKDAEAFF	TGTGCCAGCTCACCGGAGACGCGGACAGGGATACCCCCGAAGGACGCTGAAGCTTTCTTT
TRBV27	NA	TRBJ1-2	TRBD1	CASSGQVGVWNGYTF	TGTGCCAGCAGTGGACAGGTTGGGGTATGGAATGGCTACACCTTC
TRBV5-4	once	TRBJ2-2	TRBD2	CASSRLAGGTVGELFF	TGTGCCAGCAGCCGACTAGCGGGAGGAACGGTCGGGGAGCTGTTTTTT
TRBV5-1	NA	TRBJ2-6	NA	CASSLTEEAGANVLTF	TGCGCCAGCAGCTTAACAGAGGAGGCTGGGGCCAACGTCCTGACTTTC
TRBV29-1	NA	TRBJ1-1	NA	CSVSYMGAVNTEAFF	TGCAGCGTCTCCTATATGGGGGCGGTCAACACTGAAGCTTTCTTT
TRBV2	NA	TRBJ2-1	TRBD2	CASSESVPRREIYNEQFF	TGTGCCAGCAGTGAAAGCGTCCCTCGGCGGGAGATATACAATGAGCAGTTCTTC
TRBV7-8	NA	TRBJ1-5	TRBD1	CASSWTGGSNQPQHF	TGTGCCAGCAGCTGGACAGGGGGAAGCAATCAGCCCCAGCATTTT
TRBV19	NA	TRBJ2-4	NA	CASSAGGYKNIQYF	TGTGCCAGTAGCGCAGGGGGGTACAAAAACATTCAGTACTTC
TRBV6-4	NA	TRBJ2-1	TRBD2	CASSDSPLVAGGGEQFF	TGTGCCAGCAGTGACTCCCCCTTGGTAGCGGGGGGTGGTGAGCAGTTCTTC
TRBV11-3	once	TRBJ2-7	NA	CASSLEVGEQYF	TGTGCCAGCAGCTTAGAAGTCGGGGAGCAGTACTTC
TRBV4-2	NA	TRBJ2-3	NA	CASSQVGAGSRDTQYF	TGTGCCAGCAGCCAAGTTGGTGCGGGGTCCCGGGATACGCAGTATTTT
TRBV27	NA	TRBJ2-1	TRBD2	CASSPGGGAGEQFF	TGTGCCAGCAGTCCGGGCGGGGGGGCGGGTGAGCAGTTCTTC
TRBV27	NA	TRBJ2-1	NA	CASSFSQEQFF	TGTGCCAGCAGTTTTAGCCAGGAGCAGTTCTTC
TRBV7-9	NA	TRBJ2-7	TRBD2	CASSGLAGGVSYEQYF	TGTGCCAGCAGCGGACTAGCGGGAGGGGTCTCCTACGAGCAGTACTTC
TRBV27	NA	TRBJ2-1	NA	CASSLSGRAGEQFF	TGTGCCAGCAGTTTATCAGGCAGGGCCGGTGAGCAGTTCTTC
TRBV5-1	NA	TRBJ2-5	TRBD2	CASRMGRVSGSAGAQETQYF	TGCGCCAGCAGGATGGGACGGGTTAGCGGGAGTGCGGGGGCCCAAGAGACCCAGTACTTC
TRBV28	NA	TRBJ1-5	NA	CASSSISGNSNQPQHF	TGTGCCAGCAGTTCCATATCAGGTAATAGCAATCAGCCCCAGCATTTT
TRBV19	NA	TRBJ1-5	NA	CASKSLLDDQPQHF	TGTGCCAGTAAGTCCCTGTTAGATGATCAGCCCCAGCATTTT
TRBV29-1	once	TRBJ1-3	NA	CSVCPGVGNTIYF	TGCAGCGTTTGTCCGGGGGTCGGAAACACCATATATTTT
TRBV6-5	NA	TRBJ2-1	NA	CASSRESYNEQFF	TGTGCCAGCAGCCGCGAATCCTACAATGAGCAGTTCTTC
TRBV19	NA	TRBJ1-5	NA	CASSMGRAGNQPQHF	TGTGCCAGTAGTATGGGCAGGGCAGGCAATCAGCCCCAGCATTTT
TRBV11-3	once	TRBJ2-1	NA	CASSRIDSEQFF	TGTGCCAGCAGCAGAATAGACAGCGAGCAGTTCTTC
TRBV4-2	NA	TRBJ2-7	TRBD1	CASSQITGQTHRVYEQYF	TGTGCCAGCAGCCAGATTACGGGACAGACGCACCGGGTTTACGAGCAGTACTTC
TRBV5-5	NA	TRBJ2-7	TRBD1	CASSLGQGANEQYF	TGTGCCAGCAGCTTGGGACAGGGGGCAAACGAGCAGTACTTC
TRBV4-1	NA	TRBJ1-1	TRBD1	CASSIRDRVNTEAFF	TGCGCCAGCAGCATCCGGGACAGAGTGAACACTGAAGCTTTCTTT
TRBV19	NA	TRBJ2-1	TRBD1	CASSIKGGPDINEQFF	TGTGCCAGTAGTATAAAAGGGGGCCCGGACATAAATGAGCAGTTCTTC
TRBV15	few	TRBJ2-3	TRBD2	CATSRGLAGGPNTDTQYF	TGTGCCACCAGCAGAGGACTAGCGGGAGGGCCTAACACAGATACGCAGTATTTT
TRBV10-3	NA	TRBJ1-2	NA	CAISDLGGAQGYTF	TGTGCCATCAGTGATCTGGGGGGGGCGCAGGGCTACACCTTC
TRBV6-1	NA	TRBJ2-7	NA	CALRDTYEQYF	TGTGCCCTCAGGGATACCTACGAGCAGTACTTC
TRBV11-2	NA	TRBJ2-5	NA	CASSQDRLTQETQYF	TGTGCCAGCAGCCAAGACAGGCTCACCCAAGAGACCCAGTACTTC
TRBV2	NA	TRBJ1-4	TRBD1	CASSDSGGPFAEKLFF	TGTGCCAGCAGTGATTCAGGGGGCCCCTTCGCTGAAAAACTGTTTTTT
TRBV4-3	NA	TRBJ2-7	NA	CASSQGEWEIYEQYF	TGCGCCAGCAGCCAAGGGGAATGGGAGATCTACGAGCAGTACTTC
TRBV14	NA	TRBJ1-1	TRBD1	CASSLRTGTIPEAFF	TGTGCCAGCAGCCTTAGGACAGGGACCATCCCTGAAGCTTTCTTT
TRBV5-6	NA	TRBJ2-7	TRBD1	CASSPTGGSNEQYF	TGTGCCAGCAGCCCCACAGGGGGCTCGAACGAGCAGTACTTC
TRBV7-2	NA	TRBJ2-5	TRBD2	CASSRWTSGYQETQYF	TGTGCCAGCAGCCGATGGACTAGCGGGTACCAAGAGACCCAGTACTTC
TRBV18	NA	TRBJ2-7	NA	CASSPSQGGIEQYF	TGTGCCAGCTCACCCTCGCAGGGTGGTATCGAGCAGTACTTC
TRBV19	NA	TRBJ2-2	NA	CASSPSTTGELFF	TGTGCCAGTAGTCCTAGTACCACCGGGGAGCTGTTTTTT
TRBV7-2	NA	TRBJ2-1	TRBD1	CASSLKGATYNEQFF	TGTGCCAGCAGCTTAAAGGGGGCCACCTACAATGAGCAGTTCTTC
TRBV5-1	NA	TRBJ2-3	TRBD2	CASSGLAGSSSTDTQYF	TGCGCCAGCAGCGGACTAGCGGGTTCGTCTAGCACAGATACGCAGTATTTT
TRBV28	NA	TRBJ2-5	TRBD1	CASSLFPGGYQETQYF	TGTGCCAGCAGTTTATTCCCAGGGGGCTACCAAGAGACCCAGTACTTC
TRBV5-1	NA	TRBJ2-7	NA	CASSLVPGETYEQYF	TGCGCCAGCAGCTTGGTTCCGGGTGAAACCTACGAGCAGTACTTC